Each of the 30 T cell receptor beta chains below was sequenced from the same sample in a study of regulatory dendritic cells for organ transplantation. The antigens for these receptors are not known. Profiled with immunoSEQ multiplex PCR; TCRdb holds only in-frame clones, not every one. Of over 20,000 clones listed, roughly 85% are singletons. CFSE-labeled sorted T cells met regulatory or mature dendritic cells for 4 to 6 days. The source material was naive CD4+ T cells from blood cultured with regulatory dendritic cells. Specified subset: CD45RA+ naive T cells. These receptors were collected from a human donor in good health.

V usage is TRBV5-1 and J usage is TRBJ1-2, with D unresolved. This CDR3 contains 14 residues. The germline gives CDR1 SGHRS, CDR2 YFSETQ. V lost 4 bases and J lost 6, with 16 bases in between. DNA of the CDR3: TGCGCCAGCAGCCACGGGGTGCAGGTGAATGGCTACACCTTC. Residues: CASSHGVQVNGYTF.

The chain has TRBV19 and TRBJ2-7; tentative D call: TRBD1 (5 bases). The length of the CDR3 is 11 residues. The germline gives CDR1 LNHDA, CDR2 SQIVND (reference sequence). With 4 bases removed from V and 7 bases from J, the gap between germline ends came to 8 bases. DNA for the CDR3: TGTGCCAGTAGTACAGGGTCAGAGCAGTACTTC. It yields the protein CASSTGSEQYF.

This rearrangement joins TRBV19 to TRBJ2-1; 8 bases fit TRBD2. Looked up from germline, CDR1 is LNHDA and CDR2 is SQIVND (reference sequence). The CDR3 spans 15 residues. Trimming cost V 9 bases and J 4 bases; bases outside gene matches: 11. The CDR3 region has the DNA TGTGCCAGCATTCCCGGACTAGCCTATTACAATGAGCAGTTCTTC. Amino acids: CASIPGLAYYNEQFF.

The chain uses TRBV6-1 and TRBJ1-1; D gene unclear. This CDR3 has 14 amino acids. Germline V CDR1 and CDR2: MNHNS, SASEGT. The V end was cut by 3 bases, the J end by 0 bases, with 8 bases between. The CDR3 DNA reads TGTGCCAGCAGTGACGAGGCGGTGAACACTGAAGCTTTCTTT. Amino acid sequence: CASSDEAVNTEAFF.

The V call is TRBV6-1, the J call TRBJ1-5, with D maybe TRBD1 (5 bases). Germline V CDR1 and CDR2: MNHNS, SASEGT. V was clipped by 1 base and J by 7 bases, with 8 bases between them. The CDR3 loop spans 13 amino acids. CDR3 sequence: CASSEGQSQPQHF. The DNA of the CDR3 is TGTGCCAGCAGTGAAGGACAGAGCCAGCCCCAGCATTTT.

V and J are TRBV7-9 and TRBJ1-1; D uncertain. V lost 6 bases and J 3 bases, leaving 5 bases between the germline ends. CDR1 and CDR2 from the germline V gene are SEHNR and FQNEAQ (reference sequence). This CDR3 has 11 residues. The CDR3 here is CASRLYTEAFF. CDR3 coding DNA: TGTGCCAGCAGACTCTACACTGAAGCTTTCTTT.

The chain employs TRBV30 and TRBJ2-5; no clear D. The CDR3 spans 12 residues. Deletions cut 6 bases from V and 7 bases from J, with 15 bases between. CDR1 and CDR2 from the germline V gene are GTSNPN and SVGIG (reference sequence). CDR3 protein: CACRPGVGTQYF. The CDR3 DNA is TGTGCCTGTCGTCCCGGAGTGGGGACCCAGTACTTC.

CDR3 sequence: CASSSRTSGITDTQYF. CDR3 coding DNA: TGTGCCAGCAGCTCCAGGACTAGCGGGATCACAGATACGCAGTATTTT. The rearrangement joins TRBV4-2 to TRBJ2-3, with 12 bases that match TRBD2. The germline V gene has CDR1 LGHNA and CDR2 YNFKEQ. This CDR3 has 16 amino acids. V lost 5 bases, J lost 2 bases, and 5 bases stayed unmatched.

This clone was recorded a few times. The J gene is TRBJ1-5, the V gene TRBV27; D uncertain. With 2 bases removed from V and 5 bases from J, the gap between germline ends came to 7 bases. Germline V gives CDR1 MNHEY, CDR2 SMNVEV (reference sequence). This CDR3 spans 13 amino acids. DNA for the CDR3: TGTGCCAGCAGTTTACGGGGAGATCAGCCCCAGCATTTT. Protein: CASSLRGDQPQHF.

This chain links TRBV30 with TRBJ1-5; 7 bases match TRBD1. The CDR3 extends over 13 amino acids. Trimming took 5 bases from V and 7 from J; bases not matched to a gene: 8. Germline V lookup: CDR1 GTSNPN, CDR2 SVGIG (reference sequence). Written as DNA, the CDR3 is TGTGCCTGGGCGACAGGGCAGGGCCAGCCCCAGCATTTT. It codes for CAWATGQGQPQHF.

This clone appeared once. The CDR3 here is CASSYSVGVAGGADTQYF. The CDR3 nucleotides read TGTGCCAGCAGTTATTCCGTCGGTGTAGCGGGGGGAGCAGATACGCAGTATTTT. This chain joins TRBV6-9 and TRBJ2-3, with 10 bases matching TRBD2. Germline CDR1 and CDR2: MNHGY and SVAAGI. The CDR3 consists of 18 residues. V was pared by 0 bases and J by 4 bases, with 10 bases of the junction left unmatched.

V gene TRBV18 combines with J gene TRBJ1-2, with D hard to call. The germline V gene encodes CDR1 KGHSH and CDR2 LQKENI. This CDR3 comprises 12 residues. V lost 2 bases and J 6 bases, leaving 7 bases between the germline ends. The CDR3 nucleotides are TGTGCCAGCTCACCAATGACGGATGGCTACACCTTC. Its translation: CASSPMTDGYTF.

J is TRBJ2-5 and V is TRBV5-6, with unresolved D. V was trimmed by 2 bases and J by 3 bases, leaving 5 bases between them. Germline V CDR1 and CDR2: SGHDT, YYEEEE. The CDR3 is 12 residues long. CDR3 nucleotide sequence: TGTGCCAGCAGCTTCCTAAAAGAGACCCAGTACTTC. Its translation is CASSFLKETQYF.

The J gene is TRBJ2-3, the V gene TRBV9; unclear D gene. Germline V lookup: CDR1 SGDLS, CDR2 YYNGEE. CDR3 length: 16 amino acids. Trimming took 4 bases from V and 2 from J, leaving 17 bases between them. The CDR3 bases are TGTGCCAGCAGCACCCCCGTTGTGGGGATCACAGATACGCAGTATTTT. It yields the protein CASSTPVVGITDTQYF.

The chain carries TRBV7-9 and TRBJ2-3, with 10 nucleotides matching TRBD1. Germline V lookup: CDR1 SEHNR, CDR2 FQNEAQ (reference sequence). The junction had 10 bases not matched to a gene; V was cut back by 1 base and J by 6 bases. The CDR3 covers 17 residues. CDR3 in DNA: TGTGCCAGCAGCTTAGGGTCCCCGGGACAGGGGCAGGATACGCAGTATTTT. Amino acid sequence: CASSLGSPGQGQDTQYF.

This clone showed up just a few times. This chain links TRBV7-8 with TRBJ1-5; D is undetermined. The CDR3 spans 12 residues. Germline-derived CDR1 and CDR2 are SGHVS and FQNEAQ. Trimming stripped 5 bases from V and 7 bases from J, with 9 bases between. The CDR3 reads CASSGPFQPQHF. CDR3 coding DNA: TGTGCCAGCAGCGGGCCTTTCCAGCCCCAGCATTTT.

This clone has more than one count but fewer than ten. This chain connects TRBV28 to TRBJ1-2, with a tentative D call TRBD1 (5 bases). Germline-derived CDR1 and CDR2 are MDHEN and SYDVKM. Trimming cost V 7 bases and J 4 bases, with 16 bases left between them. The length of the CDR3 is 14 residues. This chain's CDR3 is CASTVGTPAYGYTF. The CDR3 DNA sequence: TGTGCCAGCACCGTCGGGACGCCAGCCTATGGCTACACCTTC.

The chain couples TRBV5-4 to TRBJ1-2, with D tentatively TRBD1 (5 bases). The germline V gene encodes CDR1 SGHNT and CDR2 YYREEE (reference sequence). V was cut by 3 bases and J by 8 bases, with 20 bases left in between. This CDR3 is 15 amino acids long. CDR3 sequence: CASSSGQATLGGYTF. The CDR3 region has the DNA TGTGCCAGCAGCTCTGGACAAGCCACCCTTGGAGGCTACACCTTC.

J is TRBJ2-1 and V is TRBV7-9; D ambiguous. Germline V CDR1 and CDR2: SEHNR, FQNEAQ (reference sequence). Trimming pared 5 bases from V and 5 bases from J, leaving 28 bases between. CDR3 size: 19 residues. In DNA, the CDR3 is TGTGCCAGCAGCATTCGACGAGACGGCGAACCATTCAACAACAATGAGCAGTTCTTC. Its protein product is CASSIRRDGEPFNNNEQFF.

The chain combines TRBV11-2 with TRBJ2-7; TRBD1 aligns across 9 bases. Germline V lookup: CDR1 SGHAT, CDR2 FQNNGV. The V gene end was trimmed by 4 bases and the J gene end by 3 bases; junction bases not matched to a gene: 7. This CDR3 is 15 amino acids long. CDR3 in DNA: TGTGCCAGCAGCTCCACCGGGACAGGGCTCTACGAGCAGTACTTC. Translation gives CASSSTGTGLYEQYF.

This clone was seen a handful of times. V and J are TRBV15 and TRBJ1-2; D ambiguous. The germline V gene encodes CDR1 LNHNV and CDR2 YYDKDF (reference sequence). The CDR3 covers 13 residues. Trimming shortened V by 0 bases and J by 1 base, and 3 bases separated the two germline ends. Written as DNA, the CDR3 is TGTGCCACCAGCAGAGACCTTAACTATGGCTACACCTTC. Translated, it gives CATSRDLNYGYTF.

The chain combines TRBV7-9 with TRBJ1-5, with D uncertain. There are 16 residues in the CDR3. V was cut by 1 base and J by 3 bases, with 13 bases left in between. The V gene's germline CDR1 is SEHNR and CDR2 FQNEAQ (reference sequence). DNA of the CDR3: TGTGCCAGCAGCTTAGAAGGAGGACCATTCAATCAGCCCCAGCATTTT. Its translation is CASSLEGGPFNQPQHF.

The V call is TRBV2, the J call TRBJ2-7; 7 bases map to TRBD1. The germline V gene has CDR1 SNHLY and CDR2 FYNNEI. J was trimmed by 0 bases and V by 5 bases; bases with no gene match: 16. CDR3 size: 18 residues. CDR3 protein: CASSSLRQPGQNSYEQYF. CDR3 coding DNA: TGTGCCAGCAGTTCACTTCGACAGCCGGGACAGAACTCCTACGAGCAGTACTTC.

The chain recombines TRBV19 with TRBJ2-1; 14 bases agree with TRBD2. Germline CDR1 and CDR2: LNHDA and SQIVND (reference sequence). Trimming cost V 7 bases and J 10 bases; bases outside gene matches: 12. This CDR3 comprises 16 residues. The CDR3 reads CASTRMATSGGVEQFF. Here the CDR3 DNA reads TGTGCCAGTACCCGTATGGCGACTAGCGGGGGGGTCGAGCAGTTCTTC.

The CDR3 coding sequence is TGTGCCAGCTCACGGGTGGAGAATGAAAAACTGTTTTTT. Translating it yields CASSRVENEKLFF. The rearrangement uses TRBV18 and TRBJ1-4; no reliable D call. V was cut by 4 bases and J by 5 bases, with 8 bases left in between. Germline V lookup: CDR1 KGHSH, CDR2 LQKENI. The CDR3 is 13 amino acids.

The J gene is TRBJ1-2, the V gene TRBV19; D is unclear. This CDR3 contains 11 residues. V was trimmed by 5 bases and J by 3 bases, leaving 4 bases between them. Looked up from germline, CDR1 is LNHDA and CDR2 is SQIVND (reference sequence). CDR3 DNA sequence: TGTGCCAGTAGTTTGGACTATGGCTACACCTTC. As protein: CASSLDYGYTF.

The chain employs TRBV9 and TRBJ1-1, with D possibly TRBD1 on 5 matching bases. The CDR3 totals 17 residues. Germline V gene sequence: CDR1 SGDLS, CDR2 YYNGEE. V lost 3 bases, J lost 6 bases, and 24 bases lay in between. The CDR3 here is CASSARPDWDFPAEAFF. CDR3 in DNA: TGTGCCAGCAGCGCACGGCCGGACTGGGACTTCCCAGCTGAAGCTTTCTTT. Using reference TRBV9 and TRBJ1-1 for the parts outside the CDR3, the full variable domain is DSGVTQTPKHLITATGQRVTLRCSPRSGDLSVYWYQQSLDQGLQFLIQYYNGEERAKGNILERFSAQQFPDLHSELNLSSLELGDSALYFCASSARPDWDFPAEAFFGQGTRLTVV.

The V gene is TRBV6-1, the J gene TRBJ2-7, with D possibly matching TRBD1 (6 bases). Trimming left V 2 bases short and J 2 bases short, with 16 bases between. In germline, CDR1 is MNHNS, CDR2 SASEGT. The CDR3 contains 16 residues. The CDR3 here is CASSERFKGQTYEQYF. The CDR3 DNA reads TGTGCCAGCAGTGAAAGGTTTAAGGGACAAACCTACGAGCAGTACTTC.

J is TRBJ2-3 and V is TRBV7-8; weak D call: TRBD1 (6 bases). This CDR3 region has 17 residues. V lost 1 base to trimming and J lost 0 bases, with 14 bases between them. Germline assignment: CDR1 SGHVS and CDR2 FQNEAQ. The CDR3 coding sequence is TGTGCCAGCAGCTTAGTTTCCTTGACAGGAAGCACAGATACGCAGTATTTT. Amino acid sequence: CASSLVSLTGSTDTQYF.

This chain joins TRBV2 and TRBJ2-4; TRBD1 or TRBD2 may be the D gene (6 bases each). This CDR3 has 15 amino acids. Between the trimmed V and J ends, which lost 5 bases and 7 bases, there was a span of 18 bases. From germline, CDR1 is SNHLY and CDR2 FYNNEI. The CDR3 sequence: CASSPGPRGANIQYF. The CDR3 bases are TGTGCCAGCAGTCCCGGGCCTAGGGGGGCGAACATTCAGTACTTC.